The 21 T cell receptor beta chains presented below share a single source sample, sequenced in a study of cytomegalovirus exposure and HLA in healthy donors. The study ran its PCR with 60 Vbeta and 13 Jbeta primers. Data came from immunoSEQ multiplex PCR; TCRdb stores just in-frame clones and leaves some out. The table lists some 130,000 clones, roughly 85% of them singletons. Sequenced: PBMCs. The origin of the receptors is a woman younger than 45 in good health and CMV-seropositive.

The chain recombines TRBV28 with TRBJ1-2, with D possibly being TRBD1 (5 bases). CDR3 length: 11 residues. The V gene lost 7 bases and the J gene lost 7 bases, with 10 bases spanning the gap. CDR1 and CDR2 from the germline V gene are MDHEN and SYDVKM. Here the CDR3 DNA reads TGTGCCAGCACCCCGGACATTGGCTACACCTTC. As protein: CASTPDIGYTF.

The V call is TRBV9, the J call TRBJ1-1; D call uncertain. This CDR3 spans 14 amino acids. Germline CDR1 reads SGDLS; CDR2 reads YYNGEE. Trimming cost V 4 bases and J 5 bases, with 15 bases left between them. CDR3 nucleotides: TGTGCCAGCAGCCCCAAGGCAGGAGGTACTGAAGCTTTCTTT. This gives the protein CASSPKAGGTEAFF.

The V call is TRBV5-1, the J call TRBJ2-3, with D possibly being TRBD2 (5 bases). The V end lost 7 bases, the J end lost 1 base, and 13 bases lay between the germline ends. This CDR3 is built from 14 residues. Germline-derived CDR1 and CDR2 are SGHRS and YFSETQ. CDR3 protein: CASGLSAGTDTQYF. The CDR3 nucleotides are TGCGCCAGCGGACTCTCGGCGGGCACAGATACGCAGTATTTT.

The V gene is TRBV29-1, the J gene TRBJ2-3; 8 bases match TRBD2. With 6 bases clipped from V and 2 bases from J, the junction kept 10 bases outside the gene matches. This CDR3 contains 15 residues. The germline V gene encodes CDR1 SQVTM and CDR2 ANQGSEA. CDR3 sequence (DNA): TGCAGCGTCGATTGGACTAGCAGCCACACAGATACGCAGTATTTT. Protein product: CSVDWTSSHTDTQYF.

The CDR3 DNA reads as TGTGCCAGCAGTTCCGGGACAGGGCACACTGAAGCTTTCTTT. Encoded protein: CASSSGTGHTEAFF. The V gene is TRBV28, the J gene TRBJ1-1, with TRBD1 matching 9 bases. Germline V CDR1 and CDR2: MDHEN, SYDVKM. CDR3 length: 14 amino acids. V shed 4 bases and J 3 bases; nucleotides not matched to a gene: 3.

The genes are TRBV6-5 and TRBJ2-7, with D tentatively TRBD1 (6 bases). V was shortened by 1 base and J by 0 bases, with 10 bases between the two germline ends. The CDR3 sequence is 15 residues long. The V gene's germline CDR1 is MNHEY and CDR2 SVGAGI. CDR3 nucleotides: TGTGCCAGCAGTTACTTTGGGGGCAGCTCCTACGAGCAGTACTTC. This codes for CASSYFGGSSYEQYF.

The CDR3 is CASSFSGTWQYF. In nucleotides, the CDR3 is TGTGCCAGCAGCTTTAGCGGGACATGGCAGTACTTC. This sequence joins TRBV5-4 and TRBJ2-7; TRBD2 agrees at 8 bases. Germline V lookup: CDR1 SGHNT, CDR2 YYREEE (reference sequence). J gave up 9 bases and V 2 bases, and 4 bases lay outside the gene matches. This CDR3 is built from 12 residues.

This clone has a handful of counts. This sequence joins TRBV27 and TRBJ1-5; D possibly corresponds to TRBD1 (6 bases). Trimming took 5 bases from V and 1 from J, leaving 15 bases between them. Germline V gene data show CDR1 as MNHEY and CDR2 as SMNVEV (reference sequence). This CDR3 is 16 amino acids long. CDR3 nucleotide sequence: TGTGCCAGCAGTAAGGCGTCGGGGGGCAGCAATCAGCCCCAGCATTTT. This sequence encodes CASSKASGGSNQPQHF.

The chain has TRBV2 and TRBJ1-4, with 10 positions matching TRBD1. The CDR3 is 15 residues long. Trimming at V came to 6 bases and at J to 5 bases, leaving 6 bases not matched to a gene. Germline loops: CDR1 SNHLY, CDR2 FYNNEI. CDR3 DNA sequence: TGTGCCAGCAGCCCCCCGGGACAGGGGAATGAAAAACTGTTTTTT. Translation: CASSPPGQGNEKLFF.

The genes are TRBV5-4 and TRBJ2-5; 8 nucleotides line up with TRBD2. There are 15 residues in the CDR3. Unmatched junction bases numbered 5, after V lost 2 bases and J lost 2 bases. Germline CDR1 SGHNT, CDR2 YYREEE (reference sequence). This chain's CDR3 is CASSLSGRQQETQYF. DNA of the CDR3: TGTGCCAGCAGCTTAAGCGGGAGACAGCAAGAGACCCAGTACTTC.

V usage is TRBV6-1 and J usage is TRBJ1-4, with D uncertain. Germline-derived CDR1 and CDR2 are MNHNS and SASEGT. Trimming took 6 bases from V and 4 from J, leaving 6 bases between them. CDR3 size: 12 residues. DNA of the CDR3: TGTGCCAGCAGCCCTGTTAATGAAAAACTGTTTTTT. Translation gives CASSPVNEKLFF.

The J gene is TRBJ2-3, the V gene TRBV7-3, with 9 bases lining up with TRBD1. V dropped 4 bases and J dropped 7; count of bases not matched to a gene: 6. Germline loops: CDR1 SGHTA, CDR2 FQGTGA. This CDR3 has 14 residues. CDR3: CASSSWDREHTQYF. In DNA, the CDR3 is TGTGCCAGCAGCTCCTGGGACAGGGAACATACGCAGTATTTT.

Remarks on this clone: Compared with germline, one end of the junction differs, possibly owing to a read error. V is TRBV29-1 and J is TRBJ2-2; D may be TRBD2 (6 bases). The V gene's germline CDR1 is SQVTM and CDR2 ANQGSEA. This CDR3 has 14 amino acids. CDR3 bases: TGCAGCGCTGAAGGCGGGACCCCAACTGGGGAGCTGTTTTTT. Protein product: CSAEGGTPTGELFF.

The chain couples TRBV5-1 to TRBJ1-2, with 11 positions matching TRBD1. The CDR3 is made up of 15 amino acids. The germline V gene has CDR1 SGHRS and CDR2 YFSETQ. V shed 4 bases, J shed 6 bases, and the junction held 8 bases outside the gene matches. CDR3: CASSDRDRGRNGYTF. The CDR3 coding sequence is TGCGCCAGCAGCGACCGGGACAGGGGGAGAAATGGCTACACCTTC.

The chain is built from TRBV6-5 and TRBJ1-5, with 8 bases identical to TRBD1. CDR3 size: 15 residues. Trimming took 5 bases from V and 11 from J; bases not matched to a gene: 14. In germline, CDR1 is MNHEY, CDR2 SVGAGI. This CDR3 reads CASSKTRQGSLAQHF. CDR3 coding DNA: TGTGCCAGCAGTAAAACTCGACAGGGGTCATTAGCCCAGCATTTT.

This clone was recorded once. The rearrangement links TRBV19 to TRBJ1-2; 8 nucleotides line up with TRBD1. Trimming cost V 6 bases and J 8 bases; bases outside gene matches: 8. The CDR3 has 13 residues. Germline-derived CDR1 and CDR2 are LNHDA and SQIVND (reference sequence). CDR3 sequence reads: CASSIDRGRGYTF. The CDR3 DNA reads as TGTGCCAGTAGCATCGACAGGGGTAGGGGCTACACCTTC. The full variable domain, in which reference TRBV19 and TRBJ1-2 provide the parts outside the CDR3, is DGGITQSPKYLFRKEGQNVTLSCEQNLNHDAMYWYRQDPGQGLRLIYYSQIVNDFQKGDIAEGYSVSREKKESFPLTVTSAQKNPTAFYLCASSIDRGRGYTFGSGTRLTVV.

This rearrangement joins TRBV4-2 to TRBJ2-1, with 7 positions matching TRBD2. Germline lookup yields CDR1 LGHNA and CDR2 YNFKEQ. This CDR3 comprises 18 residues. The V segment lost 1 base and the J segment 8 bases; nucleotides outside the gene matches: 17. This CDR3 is CASSQVGGFPPQAHEQFF. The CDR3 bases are TGTGCCAGCAGCCAAGTGGGAGGGTTCCCGCCGCAAGCTCATGAGCAGTTCTTC.

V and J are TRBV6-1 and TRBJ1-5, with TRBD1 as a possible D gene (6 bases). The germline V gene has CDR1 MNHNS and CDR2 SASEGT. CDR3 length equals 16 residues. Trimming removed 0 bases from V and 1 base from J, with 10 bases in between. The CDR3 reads CASSEALRGSNQPQHF. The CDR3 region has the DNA TGTGCCAGCAGTGAAGCGCTAAGGGGGAGCAATCAGCCCCAGCATTTT.

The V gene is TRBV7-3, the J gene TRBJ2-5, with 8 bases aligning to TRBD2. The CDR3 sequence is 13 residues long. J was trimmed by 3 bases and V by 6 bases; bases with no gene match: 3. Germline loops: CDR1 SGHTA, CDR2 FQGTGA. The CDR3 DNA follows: TGTGCCAGCAGTTTAGCGGGGAAAGAGACCCAGTACTTC. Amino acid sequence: CASSLAGKETQYF. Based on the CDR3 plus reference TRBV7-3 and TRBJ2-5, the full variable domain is GAGVSQTPSNKVTEKGKYVELRCDPISGHTALYWYRQSLGQGPEFLIYFQGTGAADDSGLPNDRFFAVRPEGSVSTLKIQRTERGDSAVYLCASSLAGKETQYFGPGTRLLVL.

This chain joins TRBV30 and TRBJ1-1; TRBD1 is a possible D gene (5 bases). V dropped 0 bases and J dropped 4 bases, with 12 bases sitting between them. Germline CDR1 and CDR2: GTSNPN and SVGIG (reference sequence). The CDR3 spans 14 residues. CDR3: CAWSVLGGGTEAFF. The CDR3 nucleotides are TGTGCCTGGAGTGTTCTGGGGGGGGGCACTGAAGCTTTCTTT.

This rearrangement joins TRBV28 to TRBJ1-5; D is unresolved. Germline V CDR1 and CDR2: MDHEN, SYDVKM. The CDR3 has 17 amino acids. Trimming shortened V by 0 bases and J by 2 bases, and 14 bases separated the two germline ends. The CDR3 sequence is CASSLWGDIPGNQPQHF. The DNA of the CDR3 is TGTGCCAGCAGTTTATGGGGAGACATTCCGGGCAATCAGCCCCAGCATTTT.